The entry that follows covers one T cell receptor beta chain sequence. The antigen is unknown. These data belong to a study of cytomegalovirus exposure and HLA in healthy donors. Background on the study: About 85 million unique TCR sequences came from HLA-typed donors in an early release. Study-level results: The authors listed some 160 TCR beta chains as cytomegalovirus-associated. Among the most significant clusters, several appeared linked to common viral pathogens in a later analysis. Analysis performed later showed TCR beta chains linked to HLA being more clonally expanded than equally common others.

The PCR had 60 Vbeta and 13 Jbeta primers. The data were produced by immunoSEQ multiplex PCR, yet TCRdb's version contains in-frame clones alone and is incomplete. Found here are approximately 240,000 clones, about 80% of them singletons; the top ten hold around 5.4%. V lost 2 bases, J lost 6 bases, and 8 bases stayed unmatched. CDR1 SNHLY and CDR2 FYNNEI come from the germline V gene. The CDR3 has 15 amino acids. This receptor was identified in a woman in her 40s in good health and CMV-seropositive. The sequenced material came from PBMCs. The chain couples TRBV2 to TRBJ2-3, with 7 bases fitting TRBD1. The CDR3 bases are TGTGCCAGCAGTGAACTTCGGGACAGCCCCGATACGCAGTATTTT. Translation gives CASSELRDSPDTQYF.